The clone carrying this T cell receptor (beta chain) was found once. These data are taken from a study of blood T cell repertoires in COVID-19. Looked up from germline, CDR1 is SQVTM and CDR2 is ANQGSEA. Trimming removed 4 bases at V and 8 bases at J, with 8 bases between. CDR3 size: 10 residues. Per the original data handling: Amplifying reference gene primers gave estimates of nucleated cell counts. TCRdb keeps only in-frame clones here, not all; method: immunoSEQ multiplex PCR. The DNA gave D and trimming, while V, J and clone size come from that table. The data show a few hundred thousand clones, roughly nine tenths seen once.

The V gene is TRBV29-1, the J gene TRBJ1-2, with D hard to call. This clonotype was obtained from a young woman who had recovered from COVID-19. Material: PBMCs or T cells enriched from blood (not recorded which). CDR3 bases: TGCAGCGTTGTCGGAGGCGGCTACACCTTC. Encoded protein: CSVVGGGYTF. The full variable domain, its missing parts supplied by reference TRBV29-1 and TRBJ1-2, is SAVISQKPSRDICQRGTSLTIQCQVDSQVTMMFWYRQQPGQSLTLIATANQGSEATYESGFVIDKFPISRPNLTFSTLTVSNMSPEDSSIYLCSVVGGGYTFGSGTRLTVV.